The 5 T cell receptor beta chains below come from one sample, sequenced in a study of a mutant IDH1 vaccine in newly diagnosed glioma. The table came from immunoSEQ multiplex PCR; TCRdb's copy has only in-frame clones and leaves some out. The sample carries under 45,000 clones, approximately 86% recorded once. Time point in this sample: week 47, end of study. Doses of 300 ug of mutant IDH1 20-mer peptide were given with topical imiquimod. Antigens for these TCRs are unknown. Sequenced material: PBMCs, taken from a glioma patient whose treatment included an IDH1 peptide vaccine. Source of these receptors: a man between 18 and 29 years old with glioma. Some clones in this sample may be carry-over from other donors' samples.

V gene TRBV15 combines with J gene TRBJ1-2; D is unclear. The CDR3 extends over 14 amino acids. With 0 bases removed from V and 5 bases from J, the gap between germline ends came to 10 bases. Germline V gene sequence: CDR1 LNHNV, CDR2 YYDKDF (reference sequence). The CDR3 DNA sequence: TGTGCCACCAGCAGAGATAGGGCAGGTTATGGCTACACCTTC. It encodes CATSRDRAGYGYTF. The whole variable domain, filled in from reference TRBV15 and TRBJ1-2, reads DAMVIQNPRYQVTQFGKPVTLSCSQTLNHNVMYWYQQKSSQAPKLLFHYYDKDFNNEADTPDNFQSRRPNTSFCFLDIRSPGLGDTAMYLCATSRDRAGYGYTFGSGTRLTVV.

The chain joins TRBV30 to TRBJ1-5; D is ambiguous. This CDR3 has 13 residues. Germline assignment: CDR1 GTSNPN and CDR2 SVGIG (reference sequence). Trimming took 1 base from V and 3 from J, leaving 7 bases between them. CDR3 loop: CAWSEEFNQPQHF. DNA of the CDR3: TGTGCCTGGAGTGAGGAATTCAATCAGCCCCAGCATTTT.

The gene calls are TRBV27 and TRBJ2-7, with TRBD1 matching 7 bases. Trimming at V came to 6 bases and at J to 5 bases, leaving 16 bases not matched to a gene. The V gene's germline CDR1 is MNHEY and CDR2 SMNVEV (reference sequence). This CDR3 is 16 amino acids long. DNA of the CDR3: TGTGCCAGCAGGAACCGAGGGGGCCTCCCGAGGAACGAGCAGTACTTC. Translation gives CASRNRGGLPRNEQYF.

The chain has TRBV4-3 and TRBJ2-7, with 7 nucleotides matching TRBD2. V lost 3 bases and J lost 7; bases outside the gene matches: 15. Germline CDR1 LGHNA, CDR2 YSLEER. The CDR3 covers 16 residues. The CDR3 DNA is TGCGCCAGCAGCCACACCTCGACTAGCTTATGGGTGGAGCAGTACTTC. This sequence encodes CASSHTSTSLWVEQYF.

This CDR3 is CASSQDSGTVGYTF. In DNA, the CDR3 is TGTGCCAGCAGCCAAGATTCCGGGACTGTCGGCTACACCTTC. The genes are TRBV4-2 and TRBJ1-2; the D gene is possibly TRBD1 (5 bases). V was shortened by 0 bases and J by 8 bases, with 13 bases between the two germline ends. The CDR3 covers 14 residues. In germline, CDR1 is LGHNA, CDR2 YNFKEQ.